Following are 23 T cell receptor beta chains from one sample sequenced in a study of human T cells and chemical hapten exposure. Time point here: patch test 2, 6 weeks after DPC sensitization. Indicated treatment: therapeutic diphenylcyclopropenone sensitization with weekly scalp DPC. MiXCR, run by TCRdb on the RACE reads, gives a single entry per CDR3 protein. The table shows about 96,000 distinct CDR3 sequences, with 7% to 10% occurring only once. Sequences were derived from whole blood, sampled in connection with sensitization to the hapten diphenylcyclopropenone (DPC). These receptors all come from a woman between 40 and 55 years old with alopecia areata. Some clones in this sample may be carry-over from other donors' samples.

This clonotype was seen repeatedly, ten times or more. V usage is TRBV29-1 and J usage is TRBJ2-1, with D hard to call. The CDR3 is 13 residues long. Trimming pared 7 bases from V and 3 bases from J, leaving 13 bases between. The germline V gene encodes CDR1 SQVTM and CDR2 ANQGSEA. The CDR3 DNA reads TGCAGCGCCCCGAGACCCGGCTACAATGAGCAGTTCTTC. The encoded protein is CSAPRPGYNEQFF.

CDR3 sequence: CSVTGQVLGEQYF. The CDR3 DNA reads TGCAGCGTGACCGGACAGGTCCTCGGGGAGCAGTACTTC. This chain joins TRBV29-1 and TRBJ2-7; the match to TRBD1 covers 7 bases. After removal of 6 bases from V and 7 bases from J, the junction contained 12 bases not matched to a gene. Germline V gene data show CDR1 as SQVTM and CDR2 as ANQGSEA. The CDR3 consists of 13 residues.

Many counts were recorded for this clonotype. The chain recombines TRBV29-1 with TRBJ2-1, with no clear D. Germline CDR1 is SQVTM and CDR2 is ANQGSEA. V was shortened by 6 bases and J by 6 bases, with 12 bases between the two germline ends. There are 12 residues in the CDR3. The DNA of the CDR3 is TGCAGCGTGAATCACGATCCCAATGAGCAGTTCTTC. This sequence encodes CSVNHDPNEQFF.

The rearrangement links TRBV11-2 to TRBJ1-6; D gene uncertain. The length of the CDR3 is 15 residues. Trimming left V 5 bases short and J 0 bases short, with 8 bases between. The germline gives CDR1 SGHAT, CDR2 FQNNGV. The CDR3 protein is CASSGTYSYNSPLHF. CDR3 bases: TGTGCCAGCAGCGGAACCTACTCCTATAATTCACCCCTCCACTTT.

This clonotype was detected only a few times. This rearrangement joins TRBV2 to TRBJ2-2; TRBD1 matches at 8 bases. Trimming took 7 bases from V and 4 from J; bases not matched to a gene: 2. The CDR3 consists of 13 residues. CDR1 and CDR2 from the germline V gene are SNHLY and FYNNEI. The CDR3 region has the DNA TGTGCCAGCAAAGGACAGGGCACCGGGGAGCTGTTTTTT. It yields the protein CASKGQGTGELFF.

This clonotype showed up just a few times. The chain carries TRBV5-4 and TRBJ1-4, with no clear D. The CDR3 length is 16 residues. Germline CDR1 and CDR2: SGHNT and YYREEE (reference sequence). Trimming cost V 0 bases and J 5 bases, with 14 bases left between them. Here the CDR3 reads CASSLGIWEKNEKLFF. CDR3 bases: TGTGCCAGCAGCTTGGGTATTTGGGAGAAGAATGAAAAACTGTTTTTT.

This clonotype appeared many times. The chain links TRBV12-3 or TRBV12-4 to TRBJ1-5, with D hard to call. Trimming took off 1 base at V and 6 bases at J, with 7 bases between the two ends. CDR3 size: 13 residues. The CDR3 sequence: CASSLGLGQPQHF. The DNA for the CDR3 is TGTGCCAGCAGTTTAGGGCTAGGTCAGCCCCAGCATTTT.

A remark on this clonotype: This clone may be a read error of a much larger clone one base away. The chain employs TRBV20-1 and TRBJ1-6, with unresolved D. V shed 6 bases and J shed 0 bases, with 18 bases lying between them. Per germline, CDR1 DFQATT and CDR2 SNEGSKA (reference sequence). The CDR3 spans 17 residues. The CDR3, as DNA: TGCAGTGCCTCCAGGCCTCAAGGCGTCTCCTATAATTCACCCCTCCACTTT. Its protein product is CSASRPQGVSYNSPLHF.

This clonotype was seen many times. V and J are TRBV27 and TRBJ2-5; D might be TRBD1 (6 bases). Per the germline V gene, CDR1 is MNHEY and CDR2 is SMNVEV (reference sequence). The CDR3 loop spans 15 amino acids. Trimming took off 1 base at V and 5 bases at J, with 14 bases between the two ends. For the CDR3, the DNA is TGTGCCAGCAGTTTATTCCCCGGGACAAGGGAGACCCAGTACTTC. This encodes CASSLFPGTRETQYF.

This chain joins TRBV19 and TRBJ2-7, with 10 bases that match TRBD1. CDR3 length equals 15 residues. Per the germline V gene, CDR1 is LNHDA and CDR2 is SQIVND (reference sequence). With V trimmed by 7 bases and J by 1 base, 7 bases remained unmatched. In nucleotides, the CDR3 is TGTGCCAGTAACCCGGGACAGGGGTCTTCCTACGAGCAGTACTTC. Translated, it gives CASNPGQGSSYEQYF.

This clonotype was seen only a few times. The J gene is TRBJ2-1, the V gene TRBV11-3; D unresolved. Germline V gives CDR1 SGHNT, CDR2 YENEEA. This CDR3 has 16 residues. V was clipped by 5 bases and J by 2 bases, with 16 bases between them. CDR3 loop: CASSPGVGIPYNEQFF. In nucleotides, the CDR3 is TGTGCCAGCAGCCCTGGGGTGGGGATCCCCTACAATGAGCAGTTCTTC.

This clonotype was seen at least ten times. This chain links TRBV18 with TRBJ2-3; 7 nucleotides match TRBD1. In germline, CDR1 is KGHSH, CDR2 LQKENI. Trimming took 3 bases from V and 0 from J; bases not matched to a gene: 15. The CDR3 extends over 19 amino acids. Written as DNA, the CDR3 is TGTGCCAGCTCACCCGGAGAAGGACAGGCGAGGGATAGCACAGATACGCAGTATTTT. Protein sequence: CASSPGEGQARDSTDTQYF. The whole variable domain, remainder taken from reference TRBV18 and TRBJ2-3, is NAGVMQNPRHLVRRRGQEARLRCSPMKGHSHVYWYRQLPEEGLKFMVYLQKENIIDESGMPKERFSAEFPKEGPSILRIQQVVRGDSAAYFCASSPGEGQARDSTDTQYFGPGTRLTVL.

J is TRBJ2-3 and V is TRBV7-6; D not resolved. This CDR3 region has 14 residues. Germline CDR1 is SGHVS and CDR2 is FNYEAQ. V was cut by 5 bases and J by 5 bases, with 14 bases left in between. The CDR3: CASSPMVGEDTQYF. DNA of the CDR3: TGTGCCAGCAGCCCCATGGTAGGCGAAGATACGCAGTATTTT.

This chain joins TRBV11-3 and TRBJ2-3, with TRBD1 identical over 7 bases. After removal of 5 bases from V and 2 bases from J, the junction contained 13 bases not matched to a gene. Germline CDR1 reads SGHNT; CDR2 reads YENEEA. The CDR3 runs to 17 residues. CDR3 residues: CASSAFGRQGHTDTQYF. The DNA for the CDR3 is TGTGCCAGCAGCGCCTTTGGTAGACAGGGTCACACAGATACGCAGTATTTT.

This clonotype was seen ten or more times. The CDR3 protein is CAISESVEQYF. Written as DNA, the CDR3 is TGTGCCATCAGTGAGTCCGTGGAGCAGTACTTC. J is TRBJ2-7 and V is TRBV10-3, with D uncertain. The V gene's germline CDR1 is ENHRY and CDR2 SYGVKD. The V end was cut by 0 bases, the J end by 7 bases, with 4 bases between. The length of the CDR3 is 11 residues.

The chain links TRBV5-6 to TRBJ2-4, with 8 bases identical to TRBD1. V lost 4 bases and J lost 8; bases outside the gene matches: 5. Germline V gives CDR1 SGHDT, CDR2 YYEEEE. The CDR3 runs to 13 residues. The CDR3 DNA follows: TGTGCCAGCAGCCCAGGGGGCGCGGACATTCAGTACTTC. This codes for CASSPGGADIQYF. The whole variable domain, filled in from reference TRBV5-6 and TRBJ2-4, reads DAGVTQSPTHLIKTRGQQVTLRCSPKSGHDTVSWYQQALGQGPQFIFQYYEEEERQRGNFPDRFSGHQFPNYSSELNVNALLLGDSALYLCASSPGGADIQYFGAGTRLSVL.

This clonotype showed up just a few times. V gene TRBV18 combines with J gene TRBJ2-5, with D possibly matching TRBD1 (6 bases). V lost 6 bases to trimming and J lost 1 base, with 12 bases between them. CDR3 length equals 14 residues. The germline gives CDR1 KGHSH, CDR2 LQKENI. The CDR3 loop is CASSQDSFQETQYF. In DNA, the CDR3 is TGTGCCAGCTCCCAGGACAGCTTCCAAGAGACCCAGTACTTC.

This clonotype was observed a handful of times. The rearrangement uses TRBV10-3 and TRBJ2-1; the D gene is possibly TRBD2 (6 bases). Germline loops: CDR1 ENHRY, CDR2 SYGVKD. V was trimmed by 0 bases and J by 10 bases, leaving 25 bases between them. This CDR3 spans 18 amino acids. The CDR3 loop is CAISESASVGGSSGEQFF. The DNA of the CDR3 is TGTGCCATCAGTGAGTCCGCTAGCGTCGGAGGTTCATCGGGCGAGCAGTTCTTC.

In this sample, this clonotype turned up a few times. V gene TRBV28 combines with J gene TRBJ2-2; TRBD2 matches 8 bases. With V trimmed by 8 bases and J by 1 base, 6 bases remained unmatched. The CDR3 totals 15 residues. Germline CDR1 MDHEN, CDR2 SYDVKM. The CDR3 DNA reads as TGTGCCAGCGGAATAGCGGGAAAGAACACCGGGGAGCTGTTTTTT. Translation: CASGIAGKNTGELFF.

The gene calls are TRBV6-1 and TRBJ1-3; tentative D call: TRBD1 (6 bases). Trimming stripped 6 bases from V and 6 bases from J, with 15 bases between. Germline V gene sequence: CDR1 MNHNS, CDR2 SASEGT. The CDR3 totals 14 residues. The CDR3 DNA follows: TGTGCCAGCAGCTCCCGGGACACCCAAAACACCATATATTTT. Translation: CASSSRDTQNTIYF.

V gene TRBV14 combines with J gene TRBJ2-1, with D perhaps TRBD2 (6 bases). This CDR3 contains 16 residues. V shed 0 bases and J shed 8 bases, with 17 bases lying between them. Germline CDR1 and CDR2: SGHDN and FVKESK. CDR3 sequence: CASSQDRFSGRHEQFF. DNA for the CDR3: TGTGCCAGCAGCCAAGATAGGTTTTCGGGGAGGCATGAGCAGTTCTTC.

This clonotype was counted at least ten times. V and J are TRBV7-2 and TRBJ1-5; D ambiguous. Germline CDR1 SGHTA, CDR2 FQGNSA. The CDR3 loop spans 15 amino acids. The V and J ends lost 0 bases and 1 base respectively, with 7 bases between them. DNA of the CDR3: TGTGCCAGCAGCTTAGCCACGGGCAGCAATCAGCCCCAGCATTTT. Translation: CASSLATGSNQPQHF.

The V gene is TRBV14, the J gene TRBJ1-1; D uncertain. The CDR3 sequence is 13 residues long. The V and J ends lost 2 bases and 5 bases respectively, with 9 bases between them. Germline V lookup: CDR1 SGHDN, CDR2 FVKESK. CDR3 region: CASSQMRGTEAFF. As DNA, the CDR3 is TGTGCCAGCAGCCAAATGAGAGGTACTGAAGCTTTCTTT. The full variable domain, in which reference TRBV14 and TRBJ1-1 provide the parts outside the CDR3, is EAGVTQFPSHSVIEKGQTVTLRCDPISGHDNLYWYRRVMGKEIKFLLHFVKESKQDESGMPNNRFLAERTGGTYSTLKVQPAELEDSGVYFCASSQMRGTEAFFGQGTRLTVV.